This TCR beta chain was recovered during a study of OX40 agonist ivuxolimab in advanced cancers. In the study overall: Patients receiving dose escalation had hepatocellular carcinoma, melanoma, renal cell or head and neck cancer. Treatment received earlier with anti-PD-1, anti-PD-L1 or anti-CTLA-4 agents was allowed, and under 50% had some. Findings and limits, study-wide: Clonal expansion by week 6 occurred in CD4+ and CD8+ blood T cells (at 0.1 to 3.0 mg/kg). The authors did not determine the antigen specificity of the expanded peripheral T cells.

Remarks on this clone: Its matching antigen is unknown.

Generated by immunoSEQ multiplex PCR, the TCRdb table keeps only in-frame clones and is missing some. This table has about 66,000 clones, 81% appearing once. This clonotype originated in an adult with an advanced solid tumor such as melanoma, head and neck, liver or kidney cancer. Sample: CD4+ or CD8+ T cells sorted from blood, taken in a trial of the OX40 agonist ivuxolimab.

CDR3 coding DNA: TGTGCCAGCAGTTGGGACCGAAAGGATTGTCGCACCGGGGAGCTGTTTTTT. It encodes CASSWDRKDCRTGELFF. The chain is built from TRBV6-7 and TRBJ2-2; D tentatively fits TRBD1 or TRBD2 (5 bases each). TRBV6-7 counts as an open reading frame of uncertain function. Between the trimmed V and J ends, which lost 4 bases and 4 bases, there was a span of 19 bases. The CDR3 is 17 residues long.